This T cell receptor beta chain was recovered during a study of cytomegalovirus exposure and HLA in healthy donors. Study details: As an earlier analysis found, about 179 million T cells yielded about 100 million unique TCR beta sequences.

Whole-study results and caveats: Later analysis identified about 18,000 TCR beta sequences associated with HLA alleles, using a false discovery rate threshold of 0.05. A previous analysis found most TCR beta V segments productive roughly 87% or roughly 30% of the time. Generally TCR sequences proved uncommon, though certain public TCRs appeared in numerous donors.

With respect to this clone: What it binds is not known.

The PCR had 60 Vbeta and 13 Jbeta primers. The protocol was immunoSEQ multiplex PCR, while the TCRdb copy is restricted to in-frame clones and leaves out a portion. The sample carries approximately 190,000 clones, 75% to 90% recorded once. Per the germline V gene, CDR1 is SQVTM and CDR2 is ANQGSEA. V was clipped by 0 bases and J by 13 bases; unmatched bases: 7. The CDR3 is 13 residues long. The sample comprised PBMCs. The sequence derives from a woman under 30 in good health and CMV-seronegative. V is TRBV29-1 and J is TRBJ2-4; 9 nucleotides agree with TRBD2. The CDR3 region has the DNA TGCAGCGTTGAAGACCTAGCGGGGACCTTACAGTACTTC. This gives the protein CSVEDLAGTLQYF.